These T cell receptor beta chains were read from a single sample in a study of cytomegalovirus exposure and HLA in healthy donors. Sequencing used immunoSEQ multiplex PCR; TCRdb keeps in-frame clones, though not all of them. The repertoire includes 120,000 or so clones, about 73% of them detected once, and approximately 5% sits in the top ten. Input material: PBMCs. The receptor source for this set is a woman aged 50 to 60 in good health and CMV-seropositive. Both conserved end residues are part of each CDR3. D genes are given only for firm matches. Expanded clones are given a class, and other clones once, few, many or no size at all.

J	size	D	V	CDR3	DNA
TRBJ1-2	-	-	TRBV6-5	CASSLTTNYGYTF	TGTGCCAGCAGTTTGACCACTAACTATGGCTATACCTTC
TRBJ1-3	few	-	TRBV7-2	CASRQTGSGNTIYF	TGTGCCAGCAGACAAACAGGGTCGGGAAACACCATATATTTT
TRBJ2-5	-	TRBD1	TRBV7-6	CASSYRGSRETQYF	TGTGCCAGCAGCTACAGGGGTAGTAGGGAGACCCAGTACTTC
TRBJ2-6	-	-	TRBV11-3	CASSPAVASGANVLTF	TGTGCCAGCAGCCCCGCGGTAGCCTCTGGGGCCAACGTCCTGACTTTC
TRBJ1-1	-	TRBD1	TRBV6-5	CASKPTGGAEAFF	TGTGCCAGCAAACCGACAGGGGGCGCGGAAGCTTTCTTT
TRBJ2-7	-	-	TRBV7-2	CASSLALNYEQYF	TGTGCCAGCAGCTTAGCCTTAAACTACGAGCAGTACTTC
TRBJ1-6	-	-	TRBV18	CASTPGPPQNSPLHF	TGTGCCAGCACGCCAGGGCCCCCTCAAAATTCACCCCTCCACTTT
TRBJ2-7	-	-	TRBV6-1	CASMRSDEQYF	TGTGCCAGCATGCGTTCCGACGAGCAGTACTTC
TRBJ1-4	-	-	TRBV7-9	CASSLSTGEKLFF	TGTGCCAGCAGCTTAAGTACGGGAGAAAAACTGTTTTTT
TRBJ1-1	-	-	TRBV2	CASSPDMGGTEAFF	TGTGCCAGCAGTCCTGACATGGGAGGGACTGAAGCTTTCTTT
TRBJ2-7	few	-	TRBV4-1	CASSQQQGLVYEQYF	TGCGCCAGCAGCCAACAACAGGGTCTGGTGTACGAGCAGTACTTC
TRBJ2-6	-	-	TRBV6-1	CASSDWPGANVLTF	TGTGCCAGCAGTGACTGGCCTGGGGCCAACGTCCTGACTTTC
TRBJ1-4	-	-	TRBV19	CASSSPPQGSKEKLFF	TGTGCCAGTAGTAGCCCCCCCCAGGGGTCTAAAGAAAAACTGTTTTTT
TRBJ1-2	-	TRBD1	TRBV6-5	CASSPFGQGIYGYTF	TGTGCCAGCAGCCCCTTCGGACAGGGAATTTATGGCTACACCTTC
TRBJ2-7	-	TRBD2	TRBV19	CASRPSREGVEQYF	TGTGCCAGTAGACCCAGTCGGGAGGGGGTCGAGCAGTACTTC
TRBJ1-4	-	TRBD1	TRBV6-6	CASSYSRGSGEKLFF	TGTGCCAGCAGTTACTCCAGGGGGTCTGGCGAAAAACTGTTTTTT
TRBJ2-2	-	-	TRBV7-2	CASSLVWQDTGELFF	TGTGCCAGCAGCTTAGTGTGGCAGGACACCGGGGAGCTGTTTTTT
TRBJ2-7	-	TRBD1	TRBV5-1	CASSSPSGQGYEQYF	TGCGCCAGCAGCTCCCCGTCGGGACAGGGCTACGAGCAGTACTTC
TRBJ2-2	-	TRBD1	TRBV27	CASSLIPTGGDPGELFF	TGTGCCAGCAGTTTGATCCCCACAGGGGGCGACCCCGGGGAGCTGTTTTTT
TRBJ2-3	-	-	TRBV4-1	CASSQDKQGGYTDTQYF	TGCGCCAGCAGCCAAGATAAACAGGGGGGGTACACAGATACGCAGTATTTT
TRBJ1-2	-	-	TRBV4-3	CASSQAAGYGYTF	TGCGCCAGCAGCCAAGCGGCGGGCTATGGCTACACCTTC
TRBJ2-3	-	-	TRBV6-4	CASSANRADTQYF	TGTGCCAGCAGTGCCAACAGGGCAGATACGCAGTATTTT
TRBJ1-4	-	-	TRBV2	CASSEARGSEKLFF	TGTGCCAGCAGTGAAGCGCGGGGCTCTGAAAAACTGTTTTTT
TRBJ2-2	-	-	TRBV5-6	CASSFLGELFF	TGTGCCAGCAGTTTCCTCGGGGAGCTGTTTTTT
TRBJ1-1	-	-	TRBV19	CASSLQGYTEAFF	TGTGCCAGTAGTCTGCAGGGATACACTGAAGCTTTCTTT
TRBJ2-1	-	-	TRBV18	CASSPDSWPSNEQFF	TGTGCCAGCTCACCCGACTCGTGGCCGTCCAATGAGCAGTTCTTC
TRBJ1-2	-	-	TRBV5-1	CASSPTGDGYTF	TGCGCCAGCAGCCCGACGGGAGATGGCTACACCTTC
TRBJ2-1	-	TRBD2	TRBV2	CASRRTSGGMREQFF	TGTGCCAGCAGGCGGACTAGCGGGGGGATGAGAGAGCAGTTCTTC
TRBJ2-5	-	-	TRBV4-2	CASSQPGEETQYF	TGTGCCAGCAGCCAACCAGGGGAAGAGACCCAGTACTTC
TRBJ2-1	-	TRBD2	TRBV7-2	CASSFRQRGSYNEQFF	TGTGCCAGCAGCTTCCGCCAGCGGGGGTCCTACAATGAGCAGTTCTTC
TRBJ1-2	-	-	TRBV10-3	CAISGGGIPSYGYTF	TGTGCCATCAGTGGGGGGGGGATCCCTTCCTATGGCTACACCTTC
TRBJ2-7	-	-	TRBV27	CASSPGGGRYYEQYF	TGTGCCAGCAGCCCGGGAGGGGGCCGCTACTACGAGCAGTACTTC
TRBJ2-2	few	-	TRBV5-6	CASSALTGEGGELFF	TGTGCCAGCAGCGCCCTAACGGGGGAAGGCGGGGAGCTGTTTTTT
TRBJ2-7	few	TRBD1	TRBV5-1	CASSLRQGAYEQYF	TGCGCCAGCAGCTTGCGACAGGGGGCCTACGAGCAGTACTTC
TRBJ1-1	-	TRBD1	TRBV6-5	CASSSGTGGVNTEAFF	TGTGCCAGCAGTTCCGGGACAGGGGGAGTGAACACTGAAGCTTTCTTT
TRBJ2-6	-	TRBD2	TRBV9	CASSPREVVASGANVLTF	TGTGCCAGCAGCCCGCGGGAGGTGGTAGCCTCTGGGGCCAACGTCCTGACTTTC
TRBJ1-1	-	TRBD1	TRBV5-6	CASSLTVGTGIMNTEAFF	TGTGCCAGCAGCTTGACAGTGGGGACAGGGATAATGAACACTGAAGCTTTCTTT
TRBJ1-4	-	TRBD1	TRBV5-1	CASSLGQGSEKLFF	TGCGCCAGCAGCTTGGGACAGGGCAGTGAAAAACTGTTTTTT
TRBJ1-1	-	-	TRBV5-1	CASSLGTVDTEAFF	TGCGCCAGCAGCTTGGGTACAGTAGACACTGAAGCTTTCTTT
TRBJ2-7	-	-	TRBV30	CAWSLDYEQYF	TGTGCCTGGAGCCTAGATTACGAGCAGTACTTC
TRBJ1-3	-	TRBD1	TRBV10-3	CAIGTGLLSGNTIYF	TGTGCCATCGGGACAGGCTTGCTCTCGGGAAACACCATATATTTT
TRBJ1-2	-	TRBD1	TRBV7-8	CASSFGPSGTGDGYTF	TGTGCCAGCAGCTTTGGGCCTTCCGGGACAGGGGATGGCTACACCTTC
TRBJ1-1	-	-	TRBV9	CASSVYASLGGTEAFF	TGTGCCAGCAGCGTATACGCATCCCTAGGAGGCACTGAAGCTTTCTTC
TRBJ2-7	-	-	TRBV13	CASSPPRQVRIYEQYF	TGTGCCAGCAGCCCCCCCCGACAAGTTCGCATCTACGAGCAGTACTTC
TRBJ1-2	-	-	TRBV6-5	CASSLGLNYGYTF	TGTGCCAGCAGCCTGGGACTGAACTATGGCTACACCTTC
TRBJ1-2	-	TRBD1	TRBV2	CASSKSTGIGYGYTF	TGTGCCAGCAGTAAGTCGACAGGGATCGGCTATGGCTACACCTTC
TRBJ2-7	-	TRBD1	TRBV10-3	CAISGSPGQGSGEQYF	TGTGCCATCAGTGGATCCCCGGGACAGGGCAGTGGCGAGCAGTACTTC
TRBJ2-3	-	TRBD2	TRBV28	CASSFPGTSGGAVGTDTQYF	TGTGCCAGCAGTTTCCCTGGGACTAGCGGGGGGGCGGTAGGCACAGATACGCAGTATTTT
TRBJ1-5	-	-	TRBV6-5	CASSYSRGSNQPQHF	TGTGCCAGCAGTTACTCGAGAGGGAGCAATCAGCCCCAGCATTTT
TRBJ2-3	-	-	TRBV5-4	CASSGYQGIPTDTQYF	TGTGCCAGCAGCGGATATCAGGGGATACCAACAGATACGCAGTATTTT